Each of the 17 T cell receptor beta chains below was sequenced from the same sample in a study of radiotherapy plus CTLA-4 blockade in lung cancer. The protocol was immunoSEQ multiplex PCR, while the TCRdb copy is restricted to in-frame clones and leaves out a portion. This sample has some 51,000 clones; around 79% occur once, and the top ten carry roughly 8.5%. This specimen consisted of peripheral blood, obtained from a patient treated with radiotherapy plus ipilimumab. The receptors come from a human donor with non-small cell lung cancer who had a complete response to radiotherapy plus ipilimumab.

The rearrangement joins TRBV5-4 to TRBJ1-1; D is possibly TRBD1 (5 bases). Trimming stripped 0 bases from V and 9 bases from J, with 12 bases between. The CDR3 length is 13 residues. The germline CDR1 and CDR2 sequences are SGHNT and YYREEE (reference sequence). The CDR3 region is CASSLAGGVKAFF. CDR3 bases: TGTGCCAGCAGCTTGGCAGGAGGGGTTAAAGCTTTCTTT.

The chain joins TRBV5-4 to TRBJ2-2; TRBD2 is a possible D gene (5 bases). Per the germline V gene, CDR1 is SGHNT and CDR2 is YYREEE (reference sequence). With 1 base removed from V and 1 base from J, the gap between germline ends came to 14 bases. The CDR3 totals 17 residues. The CDR3 DNA is TGTGCCAGCAGCTTGAGGCTCTCCGCGGGGAACACCGGGGAGCTGTTTTTT. Its translation: CASSLRLSAGNTGELFF.

V gene TRBV19 combines with J gene TRBJ2-7, with D possibly being TRBD2 (6 bases). The V and J ends lost 5 bases and 4 bases respectively, with 15 bases between them. The CDR3 totals 14 residues. CDR1 LNHDA and CDR2 SQIVND come from the germline V gene (reference sequence). The CDR3 DNA reads as TGTGCCAGTAGTTCCGGGACTTACTCTTACGAGCAGTACTTC. Its translation is CASSSGTYSYEQYF.

The chain couples TRBV2 to TRBJ1-1, with 8 bases aligning to TRBD1. Unmatched junction bases numbered 5, after V lost 5 bases and J lost 3 bases. CDR3 length: 14 residues. Germline V lookup: CDR1 SNHLY, CDR2 FYNNEI. CDR3 region: CASSPDRADTEAFF. The CDR3 DNA is TGTGCCAGCAGTCCGGACAGGGCGGACACTGAAGCTTTCTTT. Complete variable domain (other parts from reference TRBV2 and TRBJ1-1): EPEVTQTPSHQVTQMGQEVILRCVPISNHLYFYWYRQILGQKVEFLVSFYNNEISEKSEIFDDQFSVERPDGSNFTLKIRSTKLEDSAMYFCASSPDRADTEAFFGQGTRLTVV.

V usage is TRBV4-1 and J usage is TRBJ2-5; D may be TRBD2 (7 bases). Trimming shortened V by 0 bases and J by 2 bases, and 22 bases separated the two germline ends. The CDR3 totals 19 residues. Germline-derived CDR1 and CDR2 are MGHRA and YSYEKL. Here the CDR3 reads CASSQDKGVGGGSQETQYF. The CDR3, as DNA: TGCGCCAGCAGCCAAGATAAGGGGGTAGGGGGGGGTTCACAAGAGACCCAGTACTTC.

The V call is TRBV30, the J call TRBJ1-2; D ambiguous. The CDR3 spans 13 residues. V was clipped by 0 bases and J by 8 bases, with 13 bases between them. The germline gives CDR1 GTSNPN, CDR2 SVGIG (reference sequence). CDR3 nucleotides: TGTGCCTGGAGTGTAATGGCTTCGCGGGGCTACACCTTC. As protein: CAWSVMASRGYTF. The variable domain in full, completed from reference TRBV30 and TRBJ1-2, reads SQTIHQWPATLVQPVGSPLSLECTVEGTSNPNLYWYRQAAGRGLQLLFYSVGIGQISSEVPQNLSASRPQDRQFILSSKKLLLSDSGFYLCAWSVMASRGYTFGSGTRLTVV.

As for this clone: The same CDR3 is also encoded by other DNA sequences in this sample. The chain couples TRBV5-6 to TRBJ2-2; 8 nucleotides align to TRBD2. V lost 0 bases and J lost 0; bases outside the gene matches: 4. The CDR3 consists of 17 residues. Germline loops: CDR1 SGHDT, CDR2 YYEEEE. The CDR3 region is CASSLAGLAANTGELFF. CDR3 sequence (DNA): TGTGCCAGCAGCTTGGCCGGACTAGCAGCGAACACCGGGGAGCTGTTTTTT.

The chain couples TRBV2 to TRBJ2-6; no reliable D call. This CDR3 is built from 13 residues. The germline gives CDR1 SNHLY, CDR2 FYNNEI. V was clipped by 6 bases and J by 4 bases, with 7 bases between them. The CDR3 is CASSLRGANVLTF. The CDR3 region has the DNA TGTGCCAGCAGCTTGCGGGGGGCCAACGTCCTGACTTTC.

V and J are TRBV19 and TRBJ2-3; 11 bases are shared with TRBD1. V shed 3 bases and J 1 base; nucleotides not matched to a gene: 6. This CDR3 has 17 amino acids. The germline gives CDR1 LNHDA, CDR2 SQIVND (reference sequence). For the CDR3, the DNA is TGTGCCAGTAGTATGCGGCTGGGACAGGGGGGCACAGATACGCAGTATTTT. The encoded protein is CASSMRLGQGGTDTQYF.

The J gene is TRBJ2-2, the V gene TRBV29-1; TRBD1 aligns across 7 bases. This CDR3 comprises 14 residues. V lost 4 bases and J lost 3; bases outside the gene matches: 5. CDR1 is SQVTM, CDR2 ANQGSEA, per germline. This CDR3 reads CSVVGQSYTGELFF. The CDR3 bases are TGCAGCGTTGTGGGACAGTCCTACACCGGGGAGCTGTTTTTT.

This clone was found a few times. The chain employs TRBV19 and TRBJ1-3, with 7 positions matching TRBD1. J was trimmed by 5 bases and V by 0 bases; bases with no gene match: 7. CDR3 size: 16 residues. Germline CDR1 reads LNHDA; CDR2 reads SQIVND (reference sequence). The CDR3 loop is CASSIDPDRRRNTIYF. The CDR3 DNA reads TGTGCCAGTAGTATAGATCCGGACAGGCGGAGAAACACCATATATTTT.

The chain joins TRBV6-5 to TRBJ2-1; 7 positions agree with TRBD1. Trimming at V came to 5 bases and at J to 12 bases, leaving 10 bases not matched to a gene. This CDR3 has 13 amino acids. CDR1 MNHEY and CDR2 SVGAGI come from the germline V gene. The CDR3 region is CASSTGTAVGQFF. As DNA, the CDR3 is TGTGCCAGCAGTACCGGGACAGCCGTAGGGCAGTTCTTC.

A few counts support this clone. V and J are TRBV7-2 and TRBJ1-6; 9 bases line up with TRBD1. The CDR3 has 14 amino acids. Germline V lookup: CDR1 SGHTA, CDR2 FQGNSA. Trimming took 4 bases from V and 10 from J; bases not matched to a gene: 5. CDR3 sequence (DNA): TGTGCCAGCAGCTCGGGACAGGGAGTCTCACCCCTCCACTTT. Residues: CASSSGQGVSPLHF.

The chain couples TRBV5-4 to TRBJ1-3; D is undetermined. V shed 3 bases and J shed 4 bases, with 14 bases lying between them. Germline loops: CDR1 SGHNT, CDR2 YYREEE (reference sequence). This CDR3 is built from 15 residues. The CDR3 sequence: CASSSRPRQGNTIYF. The CDR3 DNA reads TGTGCCAGCAGCTCAAGGCCGAGGCAGGGAAACACCATATATTTT. The whole variable domain, filled in from reference TRBV5-4 and TRBJ1-3, reads ETGVTQSPTHLIKTRGQQVTLRCSSQSGHNTVSWYQQALGQGPQFIFQYYREEENGRGNFPPRFSGLQFPNYSSELNVNALELDDSALYLCASSSRPRQGNTIYFGEGSWLTVV.

The gene calls are TRBV30 and TRBJ1-6; D gene uncertain. The germline CDR1 and CDR2 sequences are GTSNPN and SVGIG (reference sequence). Trimming cost V 3 bases and J 8 bases, with 23 bases left between them. This CDR3 is built from 17 residues. The CDR3 protein is CAWRTPRTRDLDSPLHF. The DNA of the CDR3 is TGTGCCTGGAGGACCCCCCGGACGAGGGATTTAGATTCACCCCTCCACTTT.

V usage is TRBV15 and J usage is TRBJ2-1, with 9 bases matching TRBD2. Trimming removed 1 base from V and 5 bases from J; junction bases left unmatched: 6. This CDR3 is built from 16 residues. Germline V gene data show CDR1 as LNHNV and CDR2 as YYDKDF (reference sequence). DNA of the CDR3: TGTGCCACCAGCAGAGGCGGCGGGAGGGGTGACAATGAGCAGTTCTTC. As protein: CATSRGGGRGDNEQFF.

The rearrangement joins TRBV4-1 to TRBJ1-5; 8 bases map to TRBD1. CDR3 length: 15 residues. The junction had 5 bases not matched to a gene; V was cut back by 5 bases and J by 2 bases. CDR1 is MGHRA and CDR2 is YSYEKL in the germline V gene. The CDR3 DNA reads TGCGCCAGCAGCTACACGGACAGGGGCAATCAGCCCCAGCATTTT. This codes for CASSYTDRGNQPQHF.